This T cell receptor (beta chain) was retrieved from a study of metastatic and nonmetastatic thyroid tumors. Study results and caveats: The study reportedly found significantly higher TCR beta diversity in malignant thyroid tumors than benign nodules, in blood and tumor.

None of the patients had undergone any treatment ahead of thyroid surgery. Germline V gene data show CDR1 as MNHEY and CDR2 as SVGEGT. This CDR3 region has 16 residues. Trimming stripped 5 bases from V and 6 bases from J, with 20 bases between. TCRdb re-called clones from the PCR reads using MiXCR. Of some 29,000 clones in the sample, approximately 8% were seen once. This clone was recorded at least ten times. What it binds is unknown. The chain carries TRBV6-2 or TRBV6-3 and TRBJ2-1, with D uncertain. This clonotype was sampled from a female donor with papillary thyroid cancer or a benign thyroid nodule (not recorded which). Some clones in this sample may be carry-over from other donors' samples. The specimen was blood. The CDR3 nucleotides are TGTGCCAGCAGTCGACTCTTTACCGTAGGGCCCAATGAGCAGTTCTTC. Translating it yields CASSRLFTVGPNEQFF.